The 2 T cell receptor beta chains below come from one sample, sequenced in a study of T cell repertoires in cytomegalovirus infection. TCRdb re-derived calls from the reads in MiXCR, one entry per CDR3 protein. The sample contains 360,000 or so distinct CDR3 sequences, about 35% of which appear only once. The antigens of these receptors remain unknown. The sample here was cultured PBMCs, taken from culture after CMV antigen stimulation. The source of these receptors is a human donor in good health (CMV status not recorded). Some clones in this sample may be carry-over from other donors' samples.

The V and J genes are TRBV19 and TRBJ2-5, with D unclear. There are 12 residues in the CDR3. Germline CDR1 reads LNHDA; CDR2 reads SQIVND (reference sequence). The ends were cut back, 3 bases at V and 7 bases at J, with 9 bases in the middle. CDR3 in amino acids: CASSMGYGTQYF. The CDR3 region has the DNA TGTGCCAGTAGTATGGGTTACGGGACCCAGTACTTC.

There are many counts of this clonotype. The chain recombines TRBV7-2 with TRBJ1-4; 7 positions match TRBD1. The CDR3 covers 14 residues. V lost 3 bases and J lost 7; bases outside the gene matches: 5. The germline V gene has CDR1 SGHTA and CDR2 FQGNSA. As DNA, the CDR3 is TGTGCCAGCAGCTTCGGGACAGTTGGTGAAAAACTGTTTTTT. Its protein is CASSFGTVGEKLFF.